One and the same sample provided the 31 T cell receptor beta chains below, sequenced in a study of cytomegalovirus exposure and HLA in healthy donors. The PCR contained 60 Vbeta and 13 Jbeta primers. Measured with immunoSEQ multiplex PCR; TCRdb has only the in-frame clones, and not every one. The sample yields approximately 110,000 clones, of which the top ten take up over 0.8%. The source material was PBMCs. The receptors come from a man aged 18 to 30 in good health and CMV-seronegative.

The CDR3 sequence is CASSINIGQGAFGYTF. The CDR3 nucleotides are TGTGCCAGCAGCATCAACATTGGACAGGGGGCGTTTGGCTACACCTTC. This chain links TRBV27 with TRBJ1-2; TRBD1 aligns across 11 bases. This CDR3 has 16 residues. CDR1 and CDR2 (germline): MNHEY, SMNVEV (reference sequence). V shed 6 bases and J 7 bases; nucleotides not matched to a gene: 13.

The chain links TRBV5-4 to TRBJ1-2; D gene unclear. Germline CDR1 SGHNT, CDR2 YYREEE (reference sequence). The CDR3 runs to 15 residues. Between the trimmed V and J ends, which lost 0 bases and 5 bases, there was a span of 14 bases. This chain's CDR3 is CASSLAREGLYGYTF. As DNA, the CDR3 is TGTGCCAGCAGCTTGGCCCGCGAGGGTCTGTATGGCTACACCTTC.

The chain couples TRBV28 to TRBJ1-5; 9 bases fit TRBD1. The CDR3 extends over 15 amino acids. Trimming removed 6 bases from V and 7 bases from J; junction bases left unmatched: 10. Germline CDR1 reads MDHEN; CDR2 reads SYDVKM. CDR3 coding DNA: TGTGCCAGCAGCCTAATACAGGGGGCAGGACAGCCCCAGCATTTT. Encoded protein: CASSLIQGAGQPQHF.

This rearrangement joins TRBV30 to TRBJ2-5, with no clear D. V gave up 1 base and J gave up 2 bases, with 14 bases separating them. The CDR3 consists of 15 residues. The germline gives CDR1 GTSNPN, CDR2 SVGIG (reference sequence). The CDR3 protein is CAWSGHSGQQETQYF. DNA of the CDR3: TGTGCCTGGAGTGGCCATAGTGGGCAGCAAGAGACCCAGTACTTC. Full variable domain (remainder filled in from reference TRBV30 and TRBJ2-5): SQTIHQWPATLVQPVGSPLSLECTVEGTSNPNLYWYRQAAGRGLQLLFYSVGIGQISSEVPQNLSASRPQDRQFILSSKKLLLSDSGFYLCAWSGHSGQQETQYFGPGTRLLVL.

V gene TRBV29-1 combines with J gene TRBJ2-1; D is possibly TRBD2 (6 bases). The CDR3 is made up of 13 amino acids. The germline V gene encodes CDR1 SQVTM and CDR2 ANQGSEA. Trimming removed 0 bases from V and 12 bases from J, with 15 bases in between. The CDR3 sequence: CSVEEDSRLGQFF. The CDR3 DNA reads as TGCAGCGTTGAAGAAGATTCTAGACTAGGGCAGTTCTTC.

The chain joins TRBV7-2 to TRBJ1-6, with 8 bases fitting TRBD1. The V gene end was trimmed by 5 bases and the J gene end by 4 bases; junction bases not matched to a gene: 10. The CDR3 runs 17 residues. Germline CDR1 and CDR2: SGHTA and FQGNSA. The CDR3 region has the DNA TGTGCCAGCAGCCCGAGACAGGGGCTAACTTATAATTCACCCCTCCACTTT. This codes for CASSPRQGLTYNSPLHF. The whole variable domain, remainder taken from reference TRBV7-2 and TRBJ1-6, is GAGVSQSPSNKVTEKGKDVELRCDPISGHTALYWYRQSLGQGLEFLIYFQGNSAPDKSGLPSDRFSAERTGGSVSTLTIQRTQQEDSAVYLCASSPRQGLTYNSPLHFGNGTRLTVT.

This chain links TRBV5-1 with TRBJ2-7, with 9 bases lining up with TRBD1. The CDR3 contains 15 residues. V dropped 3 bases and J dropped 2; count of bases not matched to a gene: 6. CDR1 and CDR2 (germline): SGHRS, YFSETQ. The CDR3 protein is CASSSQQGATYEQYF. DNA for the CDR3: TGCGCCAGCAGCTCACAACAGGGGGCTACCTACGAGCAGTACTTC.

V gene TRBV19 combines with J gene TRBJ1-6; 7 bases align to TRBD1. Germline-derived CDR1 and CDR2 are LNHDA and SQIVND (reference sequence). The CDR3 totals 15 residues. Trimming cost V 5 bases and J 7 bases; bases outside gene matches: 8. CDR3 nucleotides: TGTGCCAGTAGTCCCGGGACAGATTTGAATTCACCCCTCCACTTT. This codes for CASSPGTDLNSPLHF.

The genes are TRBV29-1 and TRBJ1-2, with 7 bases lining up with TRBD1. Unmatched junction bases numbered 13, after V lost 4 bases and J lost 8 bases. The CDR3 totals 14 residues. The germline V gene encodes CDR1 SQVTM and CDR2 ANQGSEA. CDR3 sequence (DNA): TGCAGCGTTGTTGGTACGCAGGGGGGTCGGGGCTACACCTTC. Encoded protein: CSVVGTQGGRGYTF.

The chain carries TRBV2 and TRBJ2-2, with TRBD2 matching 7 bases. Germline V lookup: CDR1 SNHLY, CDR2 FYNNEI. The CDR3 is 17 residues long. The CDR3 reads CATGRALAAQTAGELFF. CDR3 DNA sequence: TGTGCAACGGGGAGAGCTCTAGCGGCCCAAACGGCCGGGGAGCTGTTTTTT.

The chain couples TRBV7-7 to TRBJ2-3, with D perhaps matching TRBD2 (6 bases). CDR1 is SSHAT, CDR2 FNYEAQ, per germline (reference sequence). This CDR3 spans 14 amino acids. V lost 3 bases, J lost 5 bases, and 12 bases lay in between. The CDR3 loop reads CASSLTGAEDTQYF. The CDR3 nucleotides are TGTGCCAGCAGCTTGACGGGAGCGGAAGATACGCAGTATTTT.

The rearrangement uses TRBV28 and TRBJ2-2, with TRBD2 identical over 7 bases. The trim removed 6 bases at V and 2 bases at J, leaving 15 bases unmatched. This CDR3 is 18 amino acids long. From germline, CDR1 is MDHEN and CDR2 SYDVKM. The DNA of the CDR3 is TGTGCCAGCAGCTGGGGGGGAATGGGGGGAGGAAACACCGGGGAGCTGTTTTTT. Translated, it gives CASSWGGMGGGNTGELFF.

The chain joins TRBV28 to TRBJ2-2; TRBD2 might be the D (6 bases). Germline V gene data show CDR1 as MDHEN and CDR2 as SYDVKM. V was clipped by 3 bases and J by 3 bases, with 11 bases between them. The CDR3 loop spans 15 amino acids. The CDR3 loop is CASSFWGEYTGELFF. DNA for the CDR3: TGTGCCAGCAGTTTTTGGGGGGAGTACACCGGGGAGCTGTTTTTT.

The V gene is TRBV15, the J gene TRBJ2-1; 10 bases line up with TRBD1. Germline V lookup: CDR1 LNHNV, CDR2 YYDKDF (reference sequence). This CDR3 spans 13 amino acids. Losses at the gene ends were 8 bases for V and 4 bases for J; bases not matched to a gene: 2. The CDR3 loop reads CATRDRGYNEQFF. The CDR3 nucleotides read TGTGCCACCCGGGACAGGGGTTACAATGAGCAGTTCTTC.

The chain joins TRBV13 to TRBJ2-3, with TRBD1 matching 11 bases. This CDR3 comprises 18 residues. The ends lost 1 base at V and 6 bases at J; junction bases unmatched: 12. Germline CDR1 PRHDT, CDR2 FYEKMQ (reference sequence). For the CDR3, the DNA is TGTGCCAGCAGCTTAGCGGGACAGGGGGTAAGAGGTTCGGATACGCAGTATTTT. Amino acid sequence: CASSLAGQGVRGSDTQYF.

The V gene is TRBV5-8, the J gene TRBJ1-1; no clear D gene. Trimming took off 0 bases at V and 3 bases at J, with 12 bases between the two ends. The CDR3 length is 15 residues. Per the germline V gene, CDR1 is SGHTS and CDR2 is YDEGEE. DNA of the CDR3: TGTGCCAGCAGCTTGGCCGGGATTATAGACACTGAAGCTTTCTTT. Translation: CASSLAGIIDTEAFF. Full variable domain (rest looked up from reference TRBV5-8 and TRBJ1-1): EAGVTQSPTHLIKTRGQQATLRCSPISGHTSVYWYQQALGLGLQFLLWYDEGEERNRGNFPPRFSGRQFPNYSSELNVNALELEDSALYLCASSLAGIIDTEAFFGQGTRLTVV.

This chain joins TRBV29-1 and TRBJ1-2, with TRBD1 as a possible D gene (5 bases). The ends were cut back, 1 base at V and 4 bases at J, with 10 bases in the middle. This CDR3 has 13 residues. The germline V gene encodes CDR1 SQVTM and CDR2 ANQGSEA. The CDR3 loop reads CSVEGGAGYGYTF. CDR3 bases: TGCAGCGTTGAAGGGGGCGCAGGCTATGGCTACACCTTC.

The chain is built from TRBV9 and TRBJ1-3, with D perhaps TRBD1 (6 bases). The CDR3 has 17 residues. Germline V CDR1 and CDR2: SGDLS, YYNGEE. Deletions cut 0 bases from V and 0 bases from J, with 13 bases between. CDR3 in DNA: TGTGCCAGCAGCGTAGGCGTTCTGGACAGCTCTGGAAACACCATATATTTT. Its translation is CASSVGVLDSSGNTIYF.

The V gene is TRBV7-2, the J gene TRBJ1-5; D is perhaps TRBD1 (6 bases). Trimming removed 5 bases from V and 6 bases from J, with 20 bases in between. CDR3 length: 16 residues. Per the germline V gene, CDR1 is SGHTA and CDR2 is FQGNSA. CDR3 sequence (DNA): TGTGCCAGCAGCCCGGGGGCGTGGGGGGGCCCTCAGCCCCAGCATTTT. Amino acids: CASSPGAWGGPQPQHF.

The chain couples TRBV27 to TRBJ1-5; D not certain. Trimming removed 5 bases from V and 4 bases from J, with 9 bases in between. The CDR3 runs 13 residues. The germline V gene encodes CDR1 MNHEY and CDR2 SMNVEV (reference sequence). In DNA, the CDR3 is TGTGCCAGCAGTATTCCGGGGAATCAGCCCCAGCATTTT. Translated: CASSIPGNQPQHF.

The genes are TRBV29-1 and TRBJ1-4; D possibly corresponds to TRBD1 (6 bases). The CDR3 totals 14 residues. CDR1 and CDR2 (germline): SQVTM, ANQGSEA. V lost 6 bases to trimming and J lost 6 bases, with 17 bases between them. In DNA, the CDR3 is TGCAGCGTCGACAGGTGGGGACAAGATGAAAAACTGTTTTTT. This gives the protein CSVDRWGQDEKLFF.

The chain recombines TRBV7-6 with TRBJ2-7, with D perhaps TRBD2 (6 bases). The CDR3 has 16 amino acids. V was clipped by 0 bases and J by 2 bases, with 14 bases between them. Germline CDR1 SGHVS, CDR2 FNYEAQ. The CDR3 here is CASSLAGSSATYEQYF. CDR3 nucleotide sequence: TGTGCCAGCAGCTTAGCTGGTTCTAGCGCAACCTACGAGCAGTACTTC.

The V and J genes are TRBV20-1 and TRBJ1-2; D ambiguous. Germline CDR1 and CDR2: DFQATT and SNEGSKA (reference sequence). The V gene lost 6 bases and the J gene lost 8 bases, with 13 bases spanning the gap. This CDR3 is 11 amino acids long. The DNA for the CDR3 is TGCAGTGCGAGGGAACTGTGGGGCTACACCTTC. It encodes CSARELWGYTF.

On this clone itself: A junction boundary mismatches the germline segment, possibly from a read error. CDR3 nucleotide sequence: TGCGCCAGCAGCCCCGGGACAGGGCTTCGGTGGGTTTTT. It yields the protein CASSPGTGLRWVF. The chain couples TRBV5-1 to TRBJ1-4; 9 positions match TRBD1. This CDR3 contains 13 residues. Germline values: CDR1 SGHRS, CDR2 YFSETQ.

The chain recombines TRBV20-1 with TRBJ2-2; D unclear. V was shortened by 1 base and J by 8 bases, with 5 bases between the two germline ends. Looked up from germline, CDR1 is DFQATT and CDR2 is SNEGSKA (reference sequence). The CDR3 covers 11 residues. CDR3 loop: CSARAVGELFF. In DNA, the CDR3 is TGCAGTGCTAGAGCTGTAGGGGAGCTGTTTTTT.

The chain links TRBV4-1 to TRBJ1-6; D is possibly TRBD1 (5 bases). V was shortened by 3 bases and J by 0 bases, with 15 bases between the two germline ends. CDR1 and CDR2 (germline): MGHRA, YSYEKL. The CDR3 runs 18 residues. DNA of the CDR3: TGCGCCAGCAGCCACCCGGGGGAGGCGAGCTCCTATAATTCACCCCTCCACTTT. This gives the protein CASSHPGEASSYNSPLHF.

The gene calls are TRBV15 and TRBJ1-4; possible D gene TRBD1, 5 bases. Germline CDR1 is LNHNV and CDR2 is YYDKDF (reference sequence). V lost 1 base and J 4 bases, leaving 19 bases between the germline ends. The CDR3 runs 18 residues. The DNA for the CDR3 is TGTGCCACCAGCAGAGTCGACTCATTACAGGTCGATAATGAAAAACTGTTTTTT. Translating gives CATSRVDSLQVDNEKLFF.

The chain joins TRBV6-1 to TRBJ2-7; no clear D gene. Deletions cut 8 bases from V and 6 bases from J, with 23 bases between. Germline CDR1 is MNHNS and CDR2 is SASEGT. This CDR3 is built from 15 residues. This chain's CDR3 is CASRFLSLVESEQYF. CDR3 DNA sequence: TGTGCCAGCCGGTTCCTGTCCCTAGTCGAGAGCGAGCAGTACTTC.

Written as DNA, the CDR3 is TGTGCCAACCGGGTACGGGACAGGGACTACAATGAGCAGTTCTTC. Translated: CANRVRDRDYNEQFF. This rearrangement joins TRBV25-1 to TRBJ2-1; 9 nucleotides agree with TRBD1. The CDR3 consists of 15 residues. The trim removed 10 bases at V and 3 bases at J, leaving 10 bases unmatched. Germline V gene sequence: CDR1 MGHDK, CDR2 SYGVNS.

The gene calls are TRBV7-9 and TRBJ1-2; D possibly corresponds to TRBD1 (6 bases). The length of the CDR3 is 13 residues. Trimming took 7 bases from V and 8 from J, leaving 17 bases between them. Germline-derived CDR1 and CDR2 are SEHNR and FQNEAQ (reference sequence). The CDR3: CASKGDPTHGYTF. The CDR3 DNA sequence: TGTGCCAGCAAGGGGGATCCCACCCACGGCTACACCTTC.

V and J are TRBV6-4 and TRBJ2-6, with 7 nucleotides matching TRBD1. The CDR3 sequence is 15 residues long. Germline CDR1 and CDR2: MRHNA and SNTAGT. V lost 4 bases and J lost 4; bases outside the gene matches: 4. CDR3 DNA sequence: TGTGCCAGCAGTGGAAAGGGGGCCGGGGCCAACGTCCTGACTTTC. It encodes CASSGKGAGANVLTF.